These 18 T cell receptor beta chains were all obtained from the same sample, sequenced in a study of Ad26.COV2.S vaccination and SARS-CoV-2 variants. Data came from immunoSEQ multiplex PCR; TCRdb stores just in-frame clones and leaves some out. The sample records more than 300,000 clones, around four fifths being singletons. Treatment here: some 20 received Ad26.COV2.S at low or high dose, single or two shots; about five received placebo; per-sample allocation not given. Sampling was performed 63 days after the first vaccine or placebo injection. The specimen comprised peripheral blood, sampled in a trial of Ad26.COV2.S vaccine versus placebo. The receptors were sampled from a person between 18 and 59 years old who received the Ad26.COV2.S COVID-19 vaccine or a placebo.

The V and J genes are TRBV11-2 and TRBJ1-6; maybe TRBD1 (5 bases). The germline V gene has CDR1 SGHAT and CDR2 FQNNGV. This CDR3 spans 16 amino acids. Trimming stripped 5 bases from V and 2 bases from J, with 13 bases between. In nucleotides, the CDR3 is TGTGCCAGCAGCCCTAGGGGTCGGACCTATAATTCACCCCTCCACTTT. Its protein is CASSPRGRTYNSPLHF.

The rearrangement joins TRBV15 to TRBJ1-1, with 7 bases matching TRBD1. V was pared by 3 bases and J by 1 base, with 8 bases of the junction left unmatched. The CDR3 spans 16 residues. Germline V gene lookup returns CDR1 LNHNV and CDR2 YYDKDF (reference sequence). CDR3 region: CATSRVRTGSNTEAFF. Here the CDR3 DNA reads TGTGCCACCAGCAGGGTTAGGACAGGTTCGAACACTGAAGCTTTCTTT.

This rearrangement joins TRBV6-5 to TRBJ1-6, with 10 bases fitting TRBD1. The J segment lost 8 bases and the V segment lost 6 bases, leaving 7 bases of the junction unmatched. Per the germline V gene, CDR1 is MNHEY and CDR2 is SVGAGI. The CDR3 sequence is 15 residues long. CDR3 bases: TGTGCCAGCAGGACACCCGGGACAGGGGATTCACCCCTCCACTTT. Protein product: CASRTPGTGDSPLHF.

This chain connects TRBV2 to TRBJ2-3; TRBD2 matches at 9 bases. Trimming took 7 bases from V and 1 from J; bases not matched to a gene: 9. The CDR3 loop spans 16 amino acids. CDR1 is SNHLY, CDR2 FYNNEI, per germline. The CDR3 loop is CASIRRGLAGTDTQYF. The CDR3 DNA is TGTGCCAGCATCAGGCGGGGACTAGCAGGCACAGATACGCAGTATTTT.

This clone was recorded once. This chain connects TRBV2 to TRBJ1-2, with D perhaps TRBD1 (5 bases). The germline V and J ends were trimmed by 4 bases and 0 bases, with 6 bases remaining between them. The CDR3 spans 13 residues. Germline V lookup: CDR1 SNHLY, CDR2 FYNNEI. CDR3 nucleotide sequence: TGTGCCAGCAGTGCGGGGGCTAACTATGGCTACACCTTC. It is translated as CASSAGANYGYTF.

The genes are TRBV15 and TRBJ1-5; D is unresolved. The CDR3 consists of 14 residues. Trimming took off 0 bases at V and 6 bases at J, with 9 bases between the two ends. Germline values: CDR1 LNHNV, CDR2 YYDKDF (reference sequence). The CDR3 bases are TGTGCCACCAGCAGAGATAAAGTAAGTCAGCCCCAGCATTTT. Protein: CATSRDKVSQPQHF.

The V call is TRBV28, the J call TRBJ2-7; 10 bases agree with TRBD1. The V gene's germline CDR1 is MDHEN and CDR2 SYDVKM. The CDR3 is 16 amino acids. Unmatched junction bases numbered 10, after V lost 5 bases and J lost 3 bases. The CDR3 is CASSPSPGQGDYEQYF. The CDR3 DNA sequence: TGTGCCAGCAGTCCCTCCCCCGGACAGGGGGACTACGAGCAGTACTTC.

The V gene is TRBV6-5, the J gene TRBJ2-7; TRBD1 aligns across 8 bases. The CDR3 length is 14 residues. Trimming took 6 bases from V and 6 from J; bases not matched to a gene: 10. CDR1 MNHEY and CDR2 SVGAGI come from the germline V gene. This chain's CDR3 is CASSRGQGPGEQYF. In DNA form, the CDR3 reads TGTGCCAGCAGCCGTGGACAGGGACCAGGCGAGCAGTACTTC.

The chain carries TRBV6-6 and TRBJ1-2; 8 positions match TRBD1. The V gene's germline CDR1 is MNHNY and CDR2 SVGAGI (reference sequence). V dropped 6 bases and J dropped 4; count of bases not matched to a gene: 13. CDR3 size: 16 residues. The DNA of the CDR3 is TGTGCCAGCAGACCCCGGGACAGGCTTCGGGTCTATGGCTACACCTTC. It translates to CASRPRDRLRVYGYTF.

The rearrangement links TRBV5-1 to TRBJ1-1; TRBD1 matches 8 bases. The CDR3 has 15 residues. V was pared by 4 bases and J by 5 bases, with 10 bases of the junction left unmatched. Germline CDR1 is SGHRS and CDR2 is YFSETQ. The CDR3 is CASSLRQGMGTEAFF. The CDR3 coding sequence is TGCGCCAGCAGCCTTAGACAGGGGATGGGAACTGAAGCTTTCTTT.

The rearrangement joins TRBV10-3 to TRBJ2-5; 8 bases match TRBD2. The length of the CDR3 is 13 residues. Germline lookup yields CDR1 ENHRY and CDR2 SYGVKD. V lost 3 bases, J lost 7 bases, and 4 bases stayed unmatched. CDR3 residues: CAISESSGATQYF. CDR3 in DNA: TGTGCCATCAGTGAAAGTAGCGGGGCGACCCAGTACTTC.

The chain links TRBV29-1 to TRBJ2-1; D is possibly TRBD1 or TRBD2 (5 bases each). CDR1 and CDR2 from the germline V gene are SQVTM and ANQGSEA. The V end lost 7 bases, the J end lost 0 bases, and 19 bases lay between the germline ends. The CDR3 spans 16 residues. The DNA of the CDR3 is TGCAGCGGGGGACCCGGACGCAGGAGCTCCTACAATGAGCAGTTCTTC. It codes for CSGGPGRRSSYNEQFF.

The chain has TRBV9 and TRBJ2-7; no definite D call. The CDR3 has 13 residues. Germline V gene sequence: CDR1 SGDLS, CDR2 YYNGEE. V gave up 0 bases and J gave up 2 bases, with 6 bases separating them. CDR3 sequence reads: CASSVAVAYEQYF. The CDR3 coding sequence is TGTGCCAGCAGCGTAGCTGTGGCCTACGAGCAGTACTTC.

The chain is built from TRBV7-9 and TRBJ1-1, with D perhaps matching TRBD1 (5 bases). The CDR3 covers 14 residues. The V end lost 5 bases, the J end lost 0 bases, and 10 bases lay between the germline ends. The germline V gene encodes CDR1 SEHNR and CDR2 FQNEAQ (reference sequence). CDR3 protein: CASSRGPMNTEAFF. The CDR3 DNA is TGTGCCAGCAGCCGGGGACCGATGAACACTGAAGCTTTCTTT.

The chain couples TRBV9 to TRBJ2-1; 8 nucleotides agree with TRBD2. The junction had 3 bases not matched to a gene; V was cut back by 0 bases and J by 4 bases. The CDR3 is made up of 15 amino acids. In germline, CDR1 is SGDLS, CDR2 YYNGEE. CDR3 bases: TGTGCCAGCAGCGTAGCTAGCGGGTTTTACAATGAGCAGTTCTTC. Amino acids: CASSVASGFYNEQFF.

This chain links TRBV6-5 with TRBJ2-7; D not resolved. Germline assignment: CDR1 MNHEY and CDR2 SVGAGI. The CDR3 spans 11 residues. V was trimmed by 10 bases and J by 3 bases, leaving 10 bases between them. The CDR3 spells CATGPNYEQYF. The DNA of the CDR3 is TGTGCCACCGGACCAAACTACGAGCAGTACTTC.

The chain has TRBV7-2 and TRBJ1-1; 7 nucleotides line up with TRBD1. The CDR3 length is 15 residues. Germline trimming cut 5 bases from V and 0 bases from J; bases unmatched to any gene: 6. CDR1 is SGHTA, CDR2 FQGNSA, per germline. CDR3 region: CASSETTGLNTEAFF. The DNA for the CDR3 is TGTGCCAGCAGCGAAACGACAGGGTTGAACACTGAAGCTTTCTTT. The variable domain in full, with the rest retrieved from reference TRBV7-2 and TRBJ1-1, is GAGVSQSPSNKVTEKGKDVELRCDPISGHTALYWYRQSLGQGLEFLIYFQGNSAPDKSGLPSDRFSAERTGGSVSTLTIQRTQQEDSAVYLCASSETTGLNTEAFFGQGTRLTVV.

This clone was seen only once. A much larger clone sits a single nucleotide away, making a read error possible. The chain joins TRBV6-4 to TRBJ2-2, with D possibly matching TRBD1 (6 bases). The CDR3 has 13 amino acids. Germline V gene lookup returns CDR1 MRHNA and CDR2 SNTAGT. The CDR3 protein is CASSDRGTEELFF. CDR3 DNA sequence: TGTGCCAGCAGTGACAGGGGGACCGAGGAGCTGTTTTTT.